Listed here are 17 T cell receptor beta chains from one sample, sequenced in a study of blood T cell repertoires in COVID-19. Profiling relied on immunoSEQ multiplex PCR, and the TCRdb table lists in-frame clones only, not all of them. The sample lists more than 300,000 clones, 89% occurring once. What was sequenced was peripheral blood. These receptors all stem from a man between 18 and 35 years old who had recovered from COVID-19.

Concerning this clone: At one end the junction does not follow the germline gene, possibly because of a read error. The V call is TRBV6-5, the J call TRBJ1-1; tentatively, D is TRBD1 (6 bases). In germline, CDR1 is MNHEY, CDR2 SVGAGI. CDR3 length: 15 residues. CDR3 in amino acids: CASSDSGTQNTEAFF. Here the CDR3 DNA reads TGTGCCAGCAGTGACTCCGGGACACAGAACACTGAAGCTTTCTTT.

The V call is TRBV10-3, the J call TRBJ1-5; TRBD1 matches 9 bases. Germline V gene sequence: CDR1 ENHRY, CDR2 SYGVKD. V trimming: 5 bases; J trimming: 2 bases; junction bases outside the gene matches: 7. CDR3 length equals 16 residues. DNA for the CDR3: TGTGCCATCAGTAAGCCGGGACAGGGTGGCAATCAGCCCCAGCATTTT. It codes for CAISKPGQGGNQPQHF.

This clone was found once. The CDR3 nucleotides read TGTGCCAGCTCACCATACCAGGGACAGGGATCCAACACTGAAGCTTTCTTT. It specifies CASSPYQGQGSNTEAFF. This chain links TRBV18 with TRBJ1-1; 9 bases line up with TRBD1. Losses at the gene ends were 2 bases for V and 2 bases for J; bases not matched to a gene: 9. Germline V gene sequence: CDR1 KGHSH, CDR2 LQKENI. This CDR3 is built from 17 residues.

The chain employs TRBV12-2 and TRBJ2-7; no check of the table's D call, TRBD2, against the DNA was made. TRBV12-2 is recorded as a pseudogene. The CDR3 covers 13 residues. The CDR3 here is CASRPGDFREQYF. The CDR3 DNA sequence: TGTGCAAGTCGCCCGGGGGACTTCCGCGAGCAGTACTTC.

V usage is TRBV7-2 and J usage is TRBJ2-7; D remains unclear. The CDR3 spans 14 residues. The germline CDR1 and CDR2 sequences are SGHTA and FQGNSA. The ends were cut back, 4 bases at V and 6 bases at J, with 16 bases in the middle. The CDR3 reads CASSSPPNLREQYF. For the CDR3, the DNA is TGTGCCAGCAGCTCCCCCCCCAATCTACGCGAGCAGTACTTC.

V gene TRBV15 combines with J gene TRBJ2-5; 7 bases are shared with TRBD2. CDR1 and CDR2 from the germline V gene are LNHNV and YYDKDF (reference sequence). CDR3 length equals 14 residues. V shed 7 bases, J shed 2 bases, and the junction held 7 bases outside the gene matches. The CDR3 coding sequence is TGTGCCACCACGGCTAGCGGAGCTCAAGAGACCCAGTACTTC. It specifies CATTASGAQETQYF.

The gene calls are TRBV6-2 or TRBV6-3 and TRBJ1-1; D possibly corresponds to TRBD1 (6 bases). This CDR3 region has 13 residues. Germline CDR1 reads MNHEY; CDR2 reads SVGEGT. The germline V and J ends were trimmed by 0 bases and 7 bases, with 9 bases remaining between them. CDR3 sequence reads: CASSYSIRGEAFF. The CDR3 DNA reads TGTGCCAGCAGTTACTCGATCAGGGGTGAAGCTTTCTTT.

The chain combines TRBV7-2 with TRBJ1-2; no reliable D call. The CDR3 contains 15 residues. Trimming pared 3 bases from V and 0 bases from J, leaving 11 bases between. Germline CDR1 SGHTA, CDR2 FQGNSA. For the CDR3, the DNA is TGTGCCAGCAGCTTCTTAGCGGTGACTAACTATGGCTACACCTTC. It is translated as CASSFLAVTNYGYTF. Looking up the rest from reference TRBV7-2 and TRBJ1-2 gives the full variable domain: GAGVSQSPSNKVTEKGKDVELRCDPISGHTALYWYRQSLGQGLEFLIYFQGNSAPDKSGLPSDRFSAERTGGSVSTLTIQRTQQEDSAVYLCASSFLAVTNYGYTFGSGTRLTVV.

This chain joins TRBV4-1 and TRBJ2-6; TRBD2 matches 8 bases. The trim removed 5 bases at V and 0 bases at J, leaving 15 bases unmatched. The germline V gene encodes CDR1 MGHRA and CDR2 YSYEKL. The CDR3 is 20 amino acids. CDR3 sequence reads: CASSSPGAGGPLSGANVLTF. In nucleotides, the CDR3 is TGCGCCAGCAGCAGCCCCGGGGCGGGGGGACCTCTCTCTGGGGCCAACGTCCTGACTTTC.

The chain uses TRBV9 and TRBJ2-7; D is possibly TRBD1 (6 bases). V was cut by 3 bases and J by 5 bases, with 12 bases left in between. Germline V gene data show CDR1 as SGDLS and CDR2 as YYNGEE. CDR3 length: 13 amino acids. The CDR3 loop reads CASSGDGGNEQYF. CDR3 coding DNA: TGTGCCAGCAGCGGAGATGGGGGCAACGAGCAGTACTTC.

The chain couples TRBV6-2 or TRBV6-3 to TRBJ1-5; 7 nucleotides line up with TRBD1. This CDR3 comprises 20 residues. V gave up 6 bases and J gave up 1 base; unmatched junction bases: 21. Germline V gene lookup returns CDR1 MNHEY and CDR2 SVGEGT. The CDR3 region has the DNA TGTGCCAGCAGCAACTCCGATGGACAGGTGTGGAGTCCGAGCAATCAGCCCCAGCATTTT. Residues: CASSNSDGQVWSPSNQPQHF.

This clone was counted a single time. CDR3 loop: CASSQDRNRAQFF. The CDR3 DNA reads as TGCGCCAGCAGCCAAGATCGTAACAGGGCGCAGTTCTTC. The chain recombines TRBV4-3 with TRBJ2-1, with a tentative D call TRBD1 (6 bases). The CDR3 has 13 residues. CDR1 LGHNA and CDR2 YSLEER come from the germline V gene. Trimming shortened V by 0 bases and J by 12 bases, and 12 bases separated the two germline ends.

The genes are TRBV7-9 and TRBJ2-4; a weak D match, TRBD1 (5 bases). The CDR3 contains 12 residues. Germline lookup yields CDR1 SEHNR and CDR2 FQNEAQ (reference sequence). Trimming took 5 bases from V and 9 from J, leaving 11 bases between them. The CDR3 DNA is TGTGCCAGCAGCGATGATAGGGGCATTCAGTACTTC. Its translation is CASSDDRGIQYF.

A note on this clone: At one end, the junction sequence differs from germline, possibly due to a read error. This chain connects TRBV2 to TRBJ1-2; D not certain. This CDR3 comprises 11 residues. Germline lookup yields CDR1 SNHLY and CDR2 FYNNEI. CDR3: CASSPNAAGIF. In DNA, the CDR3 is TGTGCCAGCTCTCCGAATGCAGCAGGTATCTTC.

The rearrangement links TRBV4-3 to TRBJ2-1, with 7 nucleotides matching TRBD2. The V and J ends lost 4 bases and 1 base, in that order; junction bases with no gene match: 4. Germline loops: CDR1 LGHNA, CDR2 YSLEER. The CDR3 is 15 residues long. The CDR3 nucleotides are TGCGCCAGCAGCCCTGTGGGGGGGTCCTACAATGAGCAGTTCTTC. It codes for CASSPVGGSYNEQFF.

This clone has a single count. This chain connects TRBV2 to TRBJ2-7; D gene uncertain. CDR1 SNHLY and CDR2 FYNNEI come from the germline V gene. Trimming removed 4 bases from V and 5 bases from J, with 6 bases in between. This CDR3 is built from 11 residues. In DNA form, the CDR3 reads TGTGCCAGCAGTGGAGTACACGAGCAGTACTTC. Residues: CASSGVHEQYF.

The CDR3 protein is CASSDGDTTYEQYF. In DNA, the CDR3 is TGTGCCAGCAGTGATGGGGACACGACCTACGAGCAGTACTTC. This chain joins TRBV6-1 and TRBJ2-7, with D maybe TRBD1 (6 bases). Deletions cut 3 bases from V and 2 bases from J, with 11 bases between. Germline CDR1 MNHNS, CDR2 SASEGT. The CDR3 has 14 residues.